The 24 T cell receptor beta chains presented below share a single source sample, sequenced in a study of response to subunit inactivated influenza vaccine. TCRdb itself ran the RT-PCR reads through MiXCR, one entry per CDR3 protein. Altogether hundreds of thousands of distinct CDR3 sequences are present, roughly 13% being singletons, with the ten largest covering less than 15%. The sample here was PBMCs from blood, taken 35 to 45 days after vaccination. The receptors were sampled from a man aged 45-65 years who received an inactivated influenza vaccine.

This clonotype was found many times. This chain connects TRBV11-2 to TRBJ1-1; D gene uncertain. The CDR3 contains 13 residues. V was cut by 1 base and J by 1 base, with 4 bases left in between. Germline lookup yields CDR1 SGHAT and CDR2 FQNNGV. For the CDR3, the DNA is TGTGCCAGCAGCTTAGGGTCGAACACTGAAGCTTTCTTT. Translation gives CASSLGSNTEAFF.

The table lists this clonotype with a few counts. This chain uses TRBV19 with TRBJ2-7; D is tentatively TRBD1 or TRBD2 (5 bases each). There are 14 residues in the CDR3. Germline CDR1 is LNHDA and CDR2 is SQIVND (reference sequence). V was pared by 3 bases and J by 6 bases, with 15 bases between. DNA for the CDR3: TGTGCCAGTAGTATCCGGGACGCCTCCGCCGAGCAGTACTTC. It codes for CASSIRDASAEQYF.

This clonotype was counted many times. This chain links TRBV12-3 or TRBV12-4 with TRBJ1-6, with TRBD1 matching 11 bases. CDR3 length: 12 residues. V lost 5 bases and J lost 13; bases outside the gene matches: 1. The chain's CDR3 is CASSRDRGPLHF. CDR3 in DNA: TGTGCCAGCAGTAGGGACAGGGGGCCCCTCCACTTT.

The V call is TRBV6-2 or TRBV6-3, the J call TRBJ2-1; D is tentatively TRBD1 or TRBD2 (5 bases each). Per germline, CDR1 MNHEY and CDR2 SVGEGT. Trimming pared 8 bases from V and 4 bases from J, leaving 15 bases between. This CDR3 contains 14 residues. The CDR3 DNA reads TGTGCCAGCTCGGGACCAAGGGATTACAATGAGCAGTTCTTC. Translating it yields CASSGPRDYNEQFF.

This clonotype was seen many times. The chain is built from TRBV12-3 or TRBV12-4 and TRBJ2-5, with D perhaps matching TRBD1 (5 bases). The V and J ends lost 6 bases and 5 bases respectively, with 16 bases between them. The CDR3 has 14 residues. The CDR3 spells CASRPLGPAETQYF. The CDR3, as DNA: TGTGCCAGCAGGCCTTTGGGGCCCGCGGAGACCCAGTACTTC.

This clonotype was detected many times. The gene calls are TRBV5-1 and TRBJ2-5; weak D call: TRBD2 (5 bases). The CDR3 runs 12 residues. V lost 2 bases and J lost 5, with 7 bases in between. CDR1 and CDR2 (germline): SGHRS, YFSETQ. Written as DNA, the CDR3 is TGCGCCAGCAGCTTCCCGGGGGAGACCCAGTACTTC. It translates to CASSFPGETQYF.

The chain links TRBV29-1 to TRBJ2-2, with 7 bases identical to TRBD1. The CDR3 is made up of 13 amino acids. Losses at the gene ends were 5 bases for V and 2 bases for J; bases not matched to a gene: 2. Germline V gives CDR1 SQVTM, CDR2 ANQGSEA. CDR3 region: CSVNRGNTGELFF. In DNA, the CDR3 is TGCAGCGTTAACAGGGGCAACACCGGGGAGCTGTTTTTT.

This clonotype turned up a few times. The DNA for the CDR3 is TGCGCCAGCAGCTTGATGGGGGTAGCGGGCGGCCAAGAGACCCAGTACTTC. It translates to CASSLMGVAGGQETQYF. The J gene is TRBJ2-5, the V gene TRBV5-1, with 7 nucleotides matching TRBD2. Germline trimming cut 1 base from V and 1 base from J; bases unmatched to any gene: 10. This CDR3 spans 17 amino acids. Germline V gene sequence: CDR1 SGHRS, CDR2 YFSETQ.

This clonotype was counted a few times. CDR3 sequence reads: CASSYHAGTFLRASNQPQHF. Here the CDR3 DNA reads TGTGCCAGCAGTTACCACGCGGGAACATTTCTAAGGGCTAGCAATCAGCCCCAGCATTTT. V gene TRBV6-2 or TRBV6-3 combines with J gene TRBJ1-5, with unresolved D. The CDR3 is made up of 20 amino acids. Germline values: CDR1 MNHEY, CDR2 SVGEGT. V dropped 2 bases and J dropped 0 bases, with 23 bases sitting between them.

This clonotype was detected only a few times. The gene calls are TRBV7-8 and TRBJ2-3; no firm D call. From germline, CDR1 is SGHVS and CDR2 FQNEAQ. With 1 base removed from V and 5 bases from J, the gap between germline ends came to 13 bases. CDR3 size: 15 residues. The CDR3 reads CASSLVRSPVDTQYF. CDR3 bases: TGTGCCAGCAGCTTAGTGCGGAGCCCGGTAGATACGCAGTATTTT.

This rearrangement joins TRBV5-1 to TRBJ1-1; weak D call: TRBD1 (6 bases). CDR1 and CDR2 (germline): SGHRS, YFSETQ. There are 13 residues in the CDR3. V was pared by 9 bases and J by 3 bases, with 15 bases between. The CDR3 protein is CATRDMGDTEAFF. In DNA, the CDR3 is TGCGCCACCAGGGACATGGGGGACACTGAAGCTTTCTTT.

The chain has TRBV5-5 and TRBJ2-5; tentatively, D is TRBD1 or TRBD2 (5 bases each). CDR1 and CDR2 (germline): SGHKS, YYEKEE (reference sequence). The CDR3 is 14 residues long. The ends were cut back, 4 bases at V and 9 bases at J, with 19 bases in the middle. In DNA form, the CDR3 reads TGTGCCAGCAGCGGGGGACGCCGAGAGGTGGCCCAGTACTTC. It is translated as CASSGGRREVAQYF.

This clonotype has only a few counts. In nucleotides, the CDR3 is TGTGCCAGCAGTTTAGCAGGGACTAGCGGGGGGGGTAATGAGCAGTTCTTC. Protein sequence: CASSLAGTSGGGNEQFF. The chain has TRBV12-3 or TRBV12-4 and TRBJ2-1; 16 nucleotides line up with TRBD2. The V segment lost 0 bases and the J segment 7 bases; nucleotides outside the gene matches: 3. The CDR3 is 17 residues long.

This clonotype came up once. The chain combines TRBV6-5 with TRBJ2-1; no firm D call. CDR3 size: 13 residues. CDR1 is MNHEY and CDR2 is SVGAGI in the germline V gene. Trimming removed 0 bases from V and 5 bases from J, with 5 bases in between. The CDR3 region is CASSYSVDNEQFF. For the CDR3, the DNA is TGTGCCAGCAGTTACTCGGTGGACAATGAGCAGTTCTTC.

The rearrangement links TRBV7-6 to TRBJ2-3; D gene uncertain. The CDR3 loop spans 15 amino acids. The V end was cut by 1 base, the J end by 6 bases, with 14 bases between. Germline V lookup: CDR1 SGHVS, CDR2 FNYEAQ. Here the CDR3 reads CASSLVSASGDTQYF. CDR3 coding DNA: TGTGCCAGCAGCTTAGTCTCTGCATCTGGTGATACGCAGTATTTT.

Notes on this clonotype: An end of the junction differs from the germline gene, which may be a read error. The CDR3 region has the DNA TGTGCCATCAGCCCTGGGACTGTCTACGAGCAGTACTTC. Protein sequence: CAISPGTVYEQYF. The chain is built from TRBV5-4 and TRBJ2-7; D perhaps matches TRBD2 (6 bases). CDR1 SGHNT and CDR2 YYREEE come from the germline V gene (reference sequence). CDR3 size: 13 residues.

The chain combines TRBV29-1 with TRBJ2-5; D is unresolved. The ends were cut back, 1 base at V and 2 bases at J, with 8 bases in the middle. This CDR3 has 13 amino acids. Germline values: CDR1 SQVTM, CDR2 ANQGSEA. The CDR3 coding sequence is TGCAGCGTTGAAGGGCGGATTCAAGAGACCCAGTACTTC. This encodes CSVEGRIQETQYF.

This clonotype was seen ten or more times. V gene TRBV20-1 combines with J gene TRBJ1-3; D gene unclear. In germline, CDR1 is DFQATT, CDR2 SNEGSKA (reference sequence). This CDR3 spans 13 amino acids. The germline V and J ends were trimmed by 1 base and 4 bases, with 8 bases remaining between them. This chain's CDR3 is CSARGPPGNTIYF. The CDR3 coding sequence is TGCAGTGCTAGAGGCCCACCCGGAAACACCATATATTTT.

This clonotype was picked up a small number of times. The chain employs TRBV3-1 and TRBJ2-2, with 9 bases that match TRBD2. The V and J ends lost 4 bases and 6 bases, in that order; junction bases with no gene match: 9. The CDR3 has 16 residues. Germline V gives CDR1 LGHDT, CDR2 YNNKEL (reference sequence). CDR3 sequence reads: CASSPNLAGLSGELFF. As DNA, the CDR3 is TGTGCCAGCAGCCCGAACCTAGCGGGGCTTTCCGGGGAGCTGTTTTTT.

The chain employs TRBV18 and TRBJ2-7; possible D gene TRBD1, 5 bases. Germline V gene sequence: CDR1 KGHSH, CDR2 LQKENI. The CDR3 extends over 15 amino acids. V lost 0 bases and J lost 1, with 10 bases in between. The CDR3 DNA is TGTGCCAGCTCACCACCGAACGCAGGGTCCTACGAGCAGTACTTC. Translating it yields CASSPPNAGSYEQYF.

The rearrangement uses TRBV7-8 and TRBJ2-2; D remains ambiguous. The V and J ends lost 1 base and 3 bases respectively, with 6 bases between them. CDR3 length: 14 amino acids. The germline V gene has CDR1 SGHVS and CDR2 FQNEAQ. CDR3 sequence (DNA): TGTGCCAGCAGCTTAGTGGGATACACCGGGGAGCTGTTTTTT. Residues: CASSLVGYTGELFF.

The V and J genes are TRBV5-6 and TRBJ2-7; TRBD1 might be the D (5 bases). Germline assignment: CDR1 SGHDT and CDR2 YYEEEE. V was pared by 1 base and J by 3 bases, with 11 bases between. This CDR3 comprises 14 residues. The CDR3 DNA is TGTGCCAGCAGCTTGTTTGCCAGGGACTACGAGCAGTACTTC. It encodes CASSLFARDYEQYF. The full variable domain, completed using reference TRBV5-6 and TRBJ2-7, is DAGVTQSPTHLIKTRGQQVTLRCSPKSGHDTVSWYQQALGQGPQFIFQYYEEEERQRGNFPDRFSGHQFPNYSSELNVNALLLGDSALYLCASSLFARDYEQYFGPGTRLTVT.

This clonotype was observed a few times. This chain uses TRBV7-8 with TRBJ2-7; weak D call: TRBD2 (5 bases). Trimming took 7 bases from V and 2 from J, leaving 21 bases between them. The germline V gene encodes CDR1 SGHVS and CDR2 FQNEAQ. The CDR3 contains 16 residues. CDR3 protein: CASNGREQSSTYEQYF. DNA for the CDR3: TGTGCCAGCAACGGACGGGAACAGAGTTCTACCTACGAGCAGTACTTC.

This clonotype was observed many times. The chain is built from TRBV24-1 and TRBJ2-5; 7 bases fit TRBD1. V trimming: 1 base; J trimming: 2 bases; junction bases outside the gene matches: 3. Per germline, CDR1 KGHDR and CDR2 SFDVKD. The CDR3 is 15 amino acids. Here the CDR3 DNA reads TGTGCCACCAGTGATTTCCGGACAGGTCAAGAGACCCAGTACTTC. Protein product: CATSDFRTGQETQYF.